The present TCR beta chain was sequenced within a study of Tregs in tolerant kidney transplant recipients. Trimming took 1 base from V and 0 from J; bases not matched to a gene: 13. Germline CDR1 is LNHNV and CDR2 is YYDKDF (reference sequence). The CDR3 sequence is 20 residues long. This clone was counted a few times. Method: immunoSEQ multiplex PCR; TCRdb's copy keeps in-frame clones and lacks some. This sample has roughly 250,000 clones, with approximately 84% found just once. The sequence was obtained from a human donor in good health. Sequencing was carried out using CD4+ T cells from blood. V gene TRBV15 combines with J gene TRBJ1-5, with TRBD1 matching 9 bases. For the CDR3, the DNA is TGTGCCACCAGCAGAGTCGTTTTGGGACAGGGCCTTTATAGCAATCAGCCCCAGCATTTT. Translating gives CATSRVVLGQGLYSNQPQHF.